These 9 T cell receptor beta chains share one sample of origin, sequenced in a study of blood T cell repertoires in COVID-19. Measured with immunoSEQ multiplex PCR; TCRdb has only the in-frame clones, and not every one. Here the sample spans 65,000 or so clones, 76% being singletons. Sample: peripheral blood. These receptors all come from a woman aged 45-65 years with active or convalescent COVID-19.

This rearrangement joins TRBV2 to TRBJ2-1; TRBD2 matches at 7 bases. CDR3 length: 17 residues. Germline CDR1 and CDR2: SNHLY and FYNNEI. After removal of 7 bases from V and 3 bases from J, the junction contained 15 bases not matched to a gene. The CDR3 DNA reads TGTGCCAGCACGGGCCACTTGTGGGGGGGGATCTACAATGAGCAGTTCTTC. This codes for CASTGHLWGGIYNEQFF. The full variable domain, rest sourced from reference TRBV2 and TRBJ2-1, is EPEVTQTPSHQVTQMGQEVILRCVPISNHLYFYWYRQILGQKVEFLVSFYNNEISEKSEIFDDQFSVERPDGSNFTLKIRSTKLEDSAMYFCASTGHLWGGIYNEQFFGPGTRLTVL.

V usage is TRBV11-2 and J usage is TRBJ2-7; D may be TRBD1 (6 bases). This CDR3 contains 14 residues. Germline V lookup: CDR1 SGHAT, CDR2 FQNNGV. The V end was cut by 1 base, the J end by 2 bases, with 9 bases between. The CDR3 region is CASSLGRGTYEQYF. The CDR3 region has the DNA TGTGCCAGCAGCTTAGGTAGGGGGACCTACGAGCAGTACTTC.

The rearrangement joins TRBV28 to TRBJ1-2; 10 nucleotides line up with TRBD1. The V gene's germline CDR1 is MDHEN and CDR2 SYDVKM. The CDR3 has 14 amino acids. J gave up 7 bases and V 6 bases, and 8 bases lay outside the gene matches. The CDR3 sequence: CASSRDRGRGGYTF. The CDR3 DNA reads TGTGCCAGCAGCAGAGACAGGGGGCGGGGTGGCTACACCTTC.

This rearrangement joins TRBV10-3 to TRBJ2-3, with a weak D call TRBD2 (5 bases). V was trimmed by 0 bases and J by 1 base, leaving 5 bases between them. Germline V lookup: CDR1 ENHRY, CDR2 SYGVKD. The CDR3 length is 14 residues. The CDR3 nucleotides read TGTGCCATCAGTGAGTCTAGCGGCACAGATACGCAGTATTTT. Encoded protein: CAISESSGTDTQYF.

V and J are TRBV5-1 and TRBJ2-7, with D perhaps matching TRBD1 (5 bases). Trimming took 4 bases from V and 0 from J, leaving 8 bases between them. CDR1 is SGHRS and CDR2 is YFSETQ in the germline V gene. The length of the CDR3 is 13 residues. CDR3 loop: CASSPDTSYEQYF. In nucleotides, the CDR3 is TGCGCCAGCAGCCCGGACACCTCCTACGAGCAGTACTTC.

This chain's CDR3 is CATQEGGTGELFF. The CDR3 region has the DNA TGTGCCACCCAGGAGGGGGGGACCGGGGAGCTGTTTTTT. The V gene is TRBV10-3, the J gene TRBJ2-2; D possibly corresponds to TRBD2 (7 bases). Germline V gives CDR1 ENHRY, CDR2 SYGVKD. Trimming cost V 10 bases and J 5 bases, with 14 bases left between them. The CDR3 covers 13 residues.

The chain links TRBV7-8 to TRBJ1-6; possibly TRBD1 for D (6 bases). V was cut by 5 bases and J by 4 bases, with 15 bases left in between. Germline V CDR1 and CDR2: SGHVS, FQNEAQ. CDR3 length equals 16 residues. In DNA form, the CDR3 reads TGTGCCAGCAGCCACATTATGACAGGATATAATTCACCCCTCCACTTT. Translation: CASSHIMTGYNSPLHF.

This chain joins TRBV2 and TRBJ1-1; 9 bases fit TRBD1. CDR1 is SNHLY, CDR2 FYNNEI, per germline. The CDR3 sequence is 16 residues long. The V and J ends lost 5 bases and 0 bases, in that order; junction bases with no gene match: 7. CDR3 coding DNA: TGTGCCAGCAGTACCGGGACAGGGTTCATGAACACTGAAGCTTTCTTT. The encoded protein is CASSTGTGFMNTEAFF.

V gene TRBV7-9 combines with J gene TRBJ1-2; the D gene is possibly TRBD1 (6 bases). Trimming took off 5 bases at V and 0 bases at J, with 13 bases between the two ends. Germline V lookup: CDR1 SEHNR, CDR2 FQNEAQ (reference sequence). This CDR3 contains 15 residues. CDR3 sequence (DNA): TGTGCCAGCAGCCACCCGGACAGTTCTAACTATGGCTACACCTTC. Translated: CASSHPDSSNYGYTF.